These 5 T cell receptor beta chains share one sample of origin, sequenced in a study of blood T cell repertoires in COVID-19. Assay: immunoSEQ multiplex PCR; the TCRdb copy retains only in-frame clones and omits some. The sample carries approximately 240,000 clones, around 84% recorded once. The source material was peripheral blood. The origin of the receptors is a woman aged 60-75 years who had recovered from COVID-19.

This chain joins TRBV3-1 (or the pseudogene TRBV3-2) and TRBJ1-5; D perhaps matches TRBD1 (6 bases). There are 13 residues in the CDR3. V was cut by 4 bases and J by 2 bases, with 6 bases left in between. Germline values: CDR1 LGHDT, CDR2 YNNKEL (reference sequence). CDR3: CASSRQGNQPQHF. CDR3 sequence (DNA): TGTGCCAGCAGCCGACAGGGCAATCAGCCCCAGCATTTT.

The CDR3, as DNA: TGCAGTGACGGGAGGGAAGCTTTCTTT. Translating it yields CSDGREAFF. This rearrangement joins TRBV20-1 to TRBJ1-1, with D hard to call. Per germline, CDR1 DFQATT and CDR2 SNEGSKA (reference sequence). V lost 7 bases and J lost 8, with 8 bases in between. The CDR3 is 9 residues long.

The V and J genes are TRBV7-2 and TRBJ2-3, with TRBD2 matching 11 bases. There are 16 residues in the CDR3. The V segment lost 5 bases and the J segment 1 base; nucleotides outside the gene matches: 5. From germline, CDR1 is SGHTA and CDR2 FQGNSA. The CDR3 reads CASSTRGLAGTDTQYF. The CDR3 region has the DNA TGTGCCAGCAGCACCAGGGGACTAGCGGGCACAGATACGCAGTATTTT.

The rearrangement links TRBV6-7 to TRBJ2-3, with a tentative D call TRBD2 (5 bases). TRBV6-7 is an open reading frame, and its role is uncertain. The CDR3 extends over 16 amino acids. V was cut by 4 bases and J by 0 bases, with 14 bases left in between. The CDR3 reads CASSSELGASTDTQYF. The CDR3 bases are TGTGCCAGCAGTTCTGAACTGGGAGCTAGCACAGATACGCAGTATTTT.

This chain joins TRBV5-6 and TRBJ1-2; 8 bases are a match to TRBD1. The germline gives CDR1 SGHDT, CDR2 YYEEEE. V shed 1 base, J shed 6 bases, and the junction held 14 bases outside the gene matches. The CDR3 covers 17 residues. CDR3 DNA: TGTGCCAGCAGCTTGCTCGGTGACAGGGGCTCGGGAGATGGCTACACCTTC. As protein: CASSLLGDRGSGDGYTF.